This T cell receptor beta chain was sequenced for a study of blood T cell repertoires in COVID-19. Overall study context: Donors in the United States, Italy and Spain gave samples during acute or convalescent COVID-19. In each case, the material was cDNA or gDNA derived from T cells, B-cell-depleted T cells, or PBMCs.

Trimming at V came to 4 bases and at J to 0 bases, leaving 21 bases not matched to a gene. Germline CDR1 LGHNA, CDR2 YSLEER. The CDR3 runs 20 residues. Source study methods: Scientists estimated how many nucleated cells there were by amplifying reference gene primers. Assay: immunoSEQ multiplex PCR; the TCRdb copy retains only in-frame clones and omits some. V and J calls and clone size follow that table, whereas D and trimming were derived from the DNA. This repertoire shows some 75,000 clones, around 88% found once; its top ten account for 5.5% to 7.5%. In Seattle, patients joined the study during active infection and were tracked longitudinally.

Sequencing used peripheral blood. The chain has TRBV4-3 and TRBJ2-7, with 7 bases that match TRBD2. The sequence was obtained from an elderly man with COVID-19, enrolled during active disease. CDR3 amino acids: CASSPPGGLVLRPHSYEQYF. The CDR3 DNA reads TGCGCCAGCAGCCCACCGGGGGGACTGGTCTTAAGGCCCCACTCCTACGAGCAGTACTTC.